Sequencing of this T cell receptor beta chain was carried out in a study of CD8+ T cells in alopecia areata. Study in general: A 6-month off-drug phase came after tofacitinib, which had lasted 6 to 18 months.

General study points: Patients showed less clear TCR sequence sharing than mice, possibly partly because of HLA diversity. The study found higher clonality in lesional than normal scalp, especially in alopecia totalis/universalis.

Germline V gene sequence: CDR1 MGHRA, CDR2 YSYEKL. The CDR3 totals 16 residues. The junction had 11 bases not matched to a gene; V was cut back by 4 bases and J by 5 bases. This clone was observed a few times. What it recognizes is unknown. Extracted RNA was reverse transcribed, and the resulting cDNA served as sequencing template. Libraries were prepared by immunoSEQ multiplex PCR; TCRdb keeps only in-frame clonotypes and omits some of them. The sample shows under 300,000 clones, approximately 61% of them seen only once. Alopecia areata patients had lesional scalp punch biopsies and peripheral blood taken from them.

The chain links TRBV4-1 to TRBJ2-5; TRBD2 matches 9 bases. This TCR was sampled from a human donor with alopecia areata. Material: CD4+ T cells sorted from blood, obtained at week 0. The CDR3 DNA follows: TGCGCCAGCAGCCCTAGCGGGGACAATATCCAGGAGACCCAGTACTTC. It is translated as CASSPSGDNIQETQYF.